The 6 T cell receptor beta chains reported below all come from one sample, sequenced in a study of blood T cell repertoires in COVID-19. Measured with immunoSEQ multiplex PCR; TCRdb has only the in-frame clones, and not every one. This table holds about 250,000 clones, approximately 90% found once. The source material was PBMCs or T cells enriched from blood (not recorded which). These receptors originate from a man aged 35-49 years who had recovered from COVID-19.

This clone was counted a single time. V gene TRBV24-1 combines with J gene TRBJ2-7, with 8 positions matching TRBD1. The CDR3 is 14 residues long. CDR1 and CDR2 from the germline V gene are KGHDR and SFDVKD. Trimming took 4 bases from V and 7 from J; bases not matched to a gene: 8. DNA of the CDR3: TGTGCCACCAGTGAAAGAGGACAGGGATTTGAGCAGTACTTC. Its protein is CATSERGQGFEQYF.

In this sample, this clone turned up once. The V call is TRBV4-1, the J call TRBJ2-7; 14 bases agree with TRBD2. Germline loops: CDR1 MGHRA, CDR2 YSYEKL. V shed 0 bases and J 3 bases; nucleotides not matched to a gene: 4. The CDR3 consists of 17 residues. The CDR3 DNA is TGCGCCAGCAGCCAAGATTACGGGACTAGCGGGGGCTACGAGCAGTACTTC. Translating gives CASSQDYGTSGGYEQYF.

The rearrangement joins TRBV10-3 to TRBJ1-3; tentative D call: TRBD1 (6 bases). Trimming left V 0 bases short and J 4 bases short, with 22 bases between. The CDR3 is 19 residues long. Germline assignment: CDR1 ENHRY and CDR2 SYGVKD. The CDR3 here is CAISESTWGREIWGNTIYF. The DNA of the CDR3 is TGTGCCATCAGTGAGTCGACCTGGGGGCGAGAGATCTGGGGAAACACCATATATTTT.

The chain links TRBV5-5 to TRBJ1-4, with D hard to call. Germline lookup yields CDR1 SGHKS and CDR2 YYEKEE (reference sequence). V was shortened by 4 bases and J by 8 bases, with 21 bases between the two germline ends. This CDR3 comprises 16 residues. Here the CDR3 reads CASSLGLARRVEKLFF. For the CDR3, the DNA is TGTGCCAGCAGCCTCGGTCTTGCCCGTCGAGTGGAAAAACTGTTTTTT.

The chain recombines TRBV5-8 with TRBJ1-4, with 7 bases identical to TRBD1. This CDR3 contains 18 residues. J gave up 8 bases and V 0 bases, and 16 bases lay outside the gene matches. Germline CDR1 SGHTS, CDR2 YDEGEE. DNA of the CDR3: TGTGCCAGCAGCTTGGAGAGTACCCTTGGGACAGCGCGGGAAAAACTGTTTTTT. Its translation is CASSLESTLGTAREKLFF.

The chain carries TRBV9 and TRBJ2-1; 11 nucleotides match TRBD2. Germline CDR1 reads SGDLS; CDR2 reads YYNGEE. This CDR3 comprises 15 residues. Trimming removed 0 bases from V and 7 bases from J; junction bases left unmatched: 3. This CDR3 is CASSVGTSGFNEQFF. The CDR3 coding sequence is TGTGCCAGCAGCGTAGGGACTAGCGGGTTTAATGAGCAGTTCTTC.